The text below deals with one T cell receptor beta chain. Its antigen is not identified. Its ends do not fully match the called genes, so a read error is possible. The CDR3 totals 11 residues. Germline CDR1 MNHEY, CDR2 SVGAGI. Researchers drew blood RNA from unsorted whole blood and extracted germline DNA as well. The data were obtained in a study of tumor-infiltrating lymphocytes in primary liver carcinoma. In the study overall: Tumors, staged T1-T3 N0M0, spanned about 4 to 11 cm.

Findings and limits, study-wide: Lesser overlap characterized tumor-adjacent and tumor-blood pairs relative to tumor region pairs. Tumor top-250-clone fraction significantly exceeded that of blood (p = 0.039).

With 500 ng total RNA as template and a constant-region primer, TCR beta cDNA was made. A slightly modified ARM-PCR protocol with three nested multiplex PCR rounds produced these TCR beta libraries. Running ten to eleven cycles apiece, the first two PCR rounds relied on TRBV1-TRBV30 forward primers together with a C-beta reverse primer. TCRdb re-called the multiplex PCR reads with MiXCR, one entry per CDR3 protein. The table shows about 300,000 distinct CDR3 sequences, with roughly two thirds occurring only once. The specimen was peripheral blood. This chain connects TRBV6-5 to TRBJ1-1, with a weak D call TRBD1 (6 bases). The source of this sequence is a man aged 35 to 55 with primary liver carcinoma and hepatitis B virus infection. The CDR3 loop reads CVSRGPTEVFF. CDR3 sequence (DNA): TGTGTCAGCAGGGGACCCACTGAAGTTTTCTTT.